This entry lists 8 T cell receptor beta chains sequenced from one sample in a study of CD8 T cells in Susac syndrome. The RNA, 0.5 to 1 ug, was put through reverse transcription using random hexamers. MiXCR, applied by TCRdb to the immunoSEQ multiplex PCR reads, yields one record per CDR3 protein. The sample holds 150,000 to 200,000 distinct CDR3 sequences, around 95% seen once. Sequencing was carried out using CD4+ T cells from PBMCs. These receptors all stem from a human donor in good health.

The chain couples TRBV4-3 to TRBJ1-2; 8 positions match TRBD1. Germline trimming cut 1 base from V and 4 bases from J; bases unmatched to any gene: 8. The CDR3 extends over 16 amino acids. Germline V gene sequence: CDR1 LGHNA, CDR2 YSLEER. The CDR3: CASSQGEPGGLYGYTF. CDR3 sequence (DNA): TGCGCCAGCAGCCAAGGGGAACCAGGGGGCCTCTATGGCTACACCTTC.

This chain joins TRBV6-6 and TRBJ1-6; TRBD1 matches at 8 bases. The CDR3 extends over 14 amino acids. CDR1 MNHNY and CDR2 SVGAGI come from the germline V gene (reference sequence). J gave up 10 bases and V 6 bases, and 8 bases lay outside the gene matches. The CDR3 sequence is CASRTTGEGSPLHF. The CDR3 DNA reads TGTGCCAGCAGAACGACAGGGGAAGGCTCACCCCTCCACTTT.

V gene TRBV20-1 combines with J gene TRBJ2-3; TRBD1 agrees at 8 bases. V lost 0 bases, J lost 3 bases, and 2 bases stayed unmatched. CDR3 length: 14 amino acids. In germline, CDR1 is DFQATT, CDR2 SNEGSKA (reference sequence). CDR3 bases: TGCAGTGCTAGAGACAGGGGGCTGACAGATACGCAGTATTTT. This encodes CSARDRGLTDTQYF.

Worth noting for this clonotype: No conserved phenylalanine or tryptophan ends this CDR3, so it is likely a read error. The chain links TRBV9 to TRBJ1-6; 7 bases are shared with TRBD1. The V gene's germline CDR1 is SGDLS and CDR2 YYNGEE. The ends lost 4 bases at V and 7 bases at J; junction bases unmatched: 8. The CDR3 is made up of 15 amino acids. The CDR3: CASSFRDSVNSPLHS. CDR3 DNA: TGTGCCAGCAGCTTCCGGGACAGCGTAAATTCACCCCTCCACTCT.

The genes are TRBV2 and TRBJ2-2; TRBD1 or TRBD2 may be the D gene (5 bases each). The CDR3 is 16 residues long. Trimming shortened V by 2 bases and J by 0 bases, and 10 bases separated the two germline ends. Germline V lookup: CDR1 SNHLY, CDR2 FYNNEI. The CDR3 reads CASSELGPTNTGELFF. The CDR3 bases are TGTGCCAGCAGTGAACTGGGACCTACGAACACCGGGGAGCTGTTTTTT.

This clonotype was counted a single time. The rearrangement joins TRBV9 to TRBJ2-1; 9 positions agree with TRBD2. Per the germline V gene, CDR1 is SGDLS and CDR2 is YYNGEE. V shed 1 base, J shed 9 bases, and the junction held 8 bases outside the gene matches. This CDR3 contains 15 residues. The CDR3 sequence is CASSVSGGGAGEQFF. CDR3 coding DNA: TGTGCCAGCAGCGTATCGGGCGGGGGGGCAGGTGAGCAGTTCTTC. The full variable domain, completed using reference TRBV9 and TRBJ2-1, is DSGVTQTPKHLITATGQRVTLRCSPRSGDLSVYWYQQSLDQGLQFLIQYYNGEERAKGNILERFSAQQFPDLHSELNLSSLELGDSALYFCASSVSGGGAGEQFFGPGTRLTVL.

V usage is TRBV20-1 and J usage is TRBJ2-7; D is uncertain. The CDR3 contains 12 residues. The V end lost 0 bases, the J end lost 3 bases, and 6 bases lay between the germline ends. In germline, CDR1 is DFQATT, CDR2 SNEGSKA (reference sequence). In DNA form, the CDR3 reads TGCAGTGCTAGAGAAGGTCACTACGAGCAGTACTTC. Encoded protein: CSAREGHYEQYF.

The chain joins TRBV29-1 to TRBJ2-1; 9 nucleotides line up with TRBD1. The CDR3 is 15 amino acids. The germline V gene has CDR1 SQVTM and CDR2 ANQGSEA. Germline trimming cut 7 bases from V and 3 bases from J; bases unmatched to any gene: 10. The CDR3 nucleotides are TGCAGCGCCCTCTGGGGGGGACAGGGCTACAATGAGCAGTTCTTC. This sequence encodes CSALWGGQGYNEQFF.